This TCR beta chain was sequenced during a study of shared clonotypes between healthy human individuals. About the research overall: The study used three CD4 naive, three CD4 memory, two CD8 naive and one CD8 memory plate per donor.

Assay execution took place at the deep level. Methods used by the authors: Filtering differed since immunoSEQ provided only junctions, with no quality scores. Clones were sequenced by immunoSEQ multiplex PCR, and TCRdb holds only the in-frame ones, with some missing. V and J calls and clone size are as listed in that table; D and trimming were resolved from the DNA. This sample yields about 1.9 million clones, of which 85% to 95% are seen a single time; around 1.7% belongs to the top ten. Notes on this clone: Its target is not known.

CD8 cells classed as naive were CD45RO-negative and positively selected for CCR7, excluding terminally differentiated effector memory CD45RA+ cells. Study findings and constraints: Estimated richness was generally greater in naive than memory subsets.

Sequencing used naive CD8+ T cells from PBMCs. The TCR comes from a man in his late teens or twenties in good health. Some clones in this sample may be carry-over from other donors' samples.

CDR3 sequence reads: CASMAPPRLANPNTGELFF. DNA for the CDR3: TGTGCCAGCATGGCCCCCCCTCGACTAGCCAACCCAAACACCGGGGAGCTGTTTTTT. This sequence joins TRBV7-9 and TRBJ2-2, with 7 positions matching TRBD2. This CDR3 region has 19 residues. Looked up from germline, CDR1 is SEHNR and CDR2 is FQNEAQ (reference sequence). Trimming at V came to 7 bases and at J to 2 bases, leaving 19 bases not matched to a gene.